Listed below are T cell receptor beta chains from one sample, sequenced in a study of OX40 agonist ivuxolimab in advanced cancers. This table comes from immunoSEQ multiplex PCR, and its TCRdb copy is limited to in-frame clones, with some not included. The data hold some 50,000 clones, with more than 70% observed a single time. Sequenced material: CD4+ or CD8+ T cells sorted from blood, taken in a trial of the OX40 agonist ivuxolimab. The receptors here all came from an adult with an advanced solid tumor such as melanoma, head and neck, liver or kidney cancer. The CDR3 runs from the conserved cysteine through the conserved F or W. D genes are given only for firm matches. Only part of the rows carry a size: once, few, many, or a class if the clone is expanded.

>18|TRBJ2-3|TRBD1|NA|TRBV29-1
CSVSKLETGGAYTDTQYF
TGCAGCGTCTCGAAGTTAGAGACAGGGGGCGCGTACACAGATACGCAGTATTTT
>17|TRBJ1-1|TRBD1|NA|TRBV9
CASSPGTGAPTGTEAFF
TGTGCCAGCAGCCCCGGGACAGGGGCTCCAACGGGCACTGAAGCTTTCTTT
>16|TRBJ1-2|TRBD1|NA|TRBV19
CASRKPSGTGDYGYTF
TGTGCCAGTAGGAAGCCCTCCGGGACAGGGGACTATGGCTACACCTTC
>16|TRBJ2-1|TRBD2|NA|TRBV7-9
CASSLETGGQLLEQFF
TGTGCCAGCAGCTTAGAAACGGGAGGGCAGCTTCTTGAGCAGTTCTTC
>15|TRBJ2-1|NA|NA|TRBV6-4
CASSTDVRASNEQFF
TGTGCCAGCAGTACTGATGTCAGGGCATCCAATGAGCAGTTCTTC
>15|TRBJ2-1|NA|NA|TRBV11-2
CASSLAAFPGNEQFF
TGTGCCAGCAGCTTAGCGGCCTTCCCGGGCAATGAGCAGTTCTTC
>19|TRBJ2-4|NA|once|TRBV19
CASSIAFRGTHGAKNIQYF
TGTGCCAGTAGTATAGCGTTTCGGGGGACCCACGGGGCCAAAAACATTCAGTACTTC
>13|TRBJ2-5|NA|NA|TRBV29-1
CSVVLWDQETQYF
TGCAGCGTTGTTCTCTGGGACCAAGAGACCCAGTACTTC
>11|TRBJ2-7|NA|NA|TRBV6-5
CASSYTYEQYF
TGTGCCAGCAGTTACACCTACGAGCAGTACTTC
>16|TRBJ2-1|TRBD2|NA|TRBV7-9
CASSLAVAGRYNEQFF
TGTGCCAGCAGCTTAGCGGTAGCGGGACGGTACAATGAGCAGTTCTTC
>12|TRBJ1-3|NA|NA|TRBV28
CASKKEGNTIYF
TGTGCCAGCAAAAAAGAGGGAAACACCATATATTTT
>11|TRBJ2-1|NA|NA|TRBV19
CASRSSNEQFF
TGTGCCAGTAGATCGTCCAATGAGCAGTTCTTC
>14|TRBJ1-4|NA|NA|TRBV7-2
CASRAQGVGEKLFF
TGTGCCAGCAGAGCACAGGGTGTAGGTGAAAAACTGTTTTTT
>13|TRBJ2-5|NA|NA|TRBV4-3
CASSQDSQETQYF
TGCGCCAGCAGCCAGGACAGCCAAGAGACCCAGTACTTC
>17|TRBJ2-1|TRBD2|NA|TRBV28
CASSLHRASGRNNEQFF
TGTGCCAGCAGTCTCCATAGGGCTAGCGGGAGGAACAATGAGCAGTTCTTC
>17|TRBJ2-7|TRBD1|NA|TRBV7-8
CASSLIRDRVRSYEQYF
TGTGCCAGCAGCTTAATCCGAGACAGGGTGAGATCCTACGAGCAGTACTTC
>15|TRBJ2-7|NA|NA|TRBV11-3
CASSLGLGISYEQYF
TGTGCCAGCAGCTTAGGACTGGGGATCTCCTACGAGCAGTACTTC
>15|TRBJ1-5|NA|NA|TRBV11-2
CASSLDRGGRQPQHF
TGTGCCAGCAGCTTAGATCGGGGGGGGCGGCAGCCCCAGCATTTT
>15|TRBJ1-5|TRBD1|NA|TRBV29-1
CSVEVTGESNQPQHF
TGCAGCGTTGAAGTCACAGGGGAGAGCAATCAGCCCCAGCATTTT
>14|TRBJ1-1|NA|NA|TRBV27
CASLRVMGNTEAFF
TGTGCCAGCCTGCGGGTTATGGGGAACACTGAAGCTTTCTTT
>11|TRBJ2-7|NA|once|TRBV30
CAWATLYEQYF
TGTGCCTGGGCAACCCTCTACGAGCAGTACTTC
>14|TRBJ2-2|NA|NA|TRBV7-2
CAIKGPGDTGELFF
TGTGCCATTAAGGGCCCGGGGGACACCGGGGAGCTGTTTTTT
>21|TRBJ2-1|TRBD2|NA|TRBV7-6
CASSLESPGLAGGPEGNEQFF
TGTGCCAGCAGCTTAGAGTCCCCCGGACTAGCGGGAGGGCCTGAGGGCAATGAGCAGTTCTTC
>17|TRBJ2-1|TRBD2|NA|TRBV11-2
CASSSPAGGPSYNEQFF
TGTGCCAGCAGCTCCCCCGCGGGAGGGCCATCCTACAATGAGCAGTTCTTC
>15|TRBJ2-5|TRBD2|NA|TRBV28
CASSRTSGSYETQYF
TGTGCCAGCAGTCGGACTAGCGGGAGCTATGAGACCCAGTACTTC
>13|TRBJ1-2|TRBD1|NA|TRBV18
CASSPRGNYGYTF
TGTGCCAGCTCGCCCAGGGGGAACTATGGCTACACCTTC
>14|TRBJ1-3|NA|once|TRBV4-1
CASSQEERANTIYF
TGCGCCAGCAGCCAAGAAGAACGGGCAAACACCATATATTTT
>15|TRBJ2-7|NA|NA|TRBV27
CASTKNPGNPYEQYF
TGTGCCAGCACCAAGAACCCCGGAAACCCCTACGAGCAGTACTTC
>13|TRBJ2-1|TRBD2|NA|TRBV10-1
CASLAGASNEQFF
TGCGCCAGCTTAGCGGGGGCTTCGAATGAGCAGTTCTTC
>13|TRBJ1-1|NA|NA|TRBV6-6
CASKKGSNTEAFF
TGTGCCAGCAAAAAAGGGTCGAACACTGAAGCTTTCTTT
>14|TRBJ1-2|TRBD1|NA|TRBV2
CASRDDRERYGYTF
TGTGCCAGCAGAGACGACAGGGAACGGTATGGCTACACCTTC